These 13 T cell receptor beta chains originate from one sample sequenced in a study of beta chain features in type 1 diabetes. cDNA synthesis used the whole RNA isolate, giving expressed TCRB sequences. Some clones are missing from TCRdb's copy, which holds only in-frame ones; the method was immunoSEQ multiplex PCR. The sample has about 900,000 clones; roughly 15% are singletons. Sequencing was carried out using naive CD4+ T cells from blood. These receptors were collected from a woman younger than 30 in good health.

The chain joins TRBV7-6 to TRBJ2-7; D may be TRBD1 or TRBD2 (5 bases each). Germline V gene sequence: CDR1 SGHVS, CDR2 FNYEAQ. V was cut by 1 base and J by 4 bases, with 20 bases left in between. The CDR3 runs to 17 residues. DNA of the CDR3: TGTGCCAGCAGCTTAGTAGCCGCCGGGACGGGAATGTACGAGCAGTACTTC. Its translation: CASSLVAAGTGMYEQYF.

V gene TRBV10-3 combines with J gene TRBJ1-2; 10 bases line up with TRBD1. V was pared by 6 bases and J by 8 bases, with 3 bases of the junction left unmatched. The CDR3 has 12 residues. The germline gives CDR1 ENHRY, CDR2 SYGVKD. The CDR3 nucleotides are TGTGCCATCAGGACAGGGGGCGAGGGCTACACCTTC. Translating gives CAIRTGGEGYTF.

The CDR3 reads CSVGATHSSYEQYF. The DNA of the CDR3 is TGCAGCGTTGGGGCGACTCATAGCTCCTACGAGCAGTACTTC. The chain employs TRBV29-1 and TRBJ2-7; D gene ambiguous. The CDR3 length is 14 residues. The V end was cut by 4 bases, the J end by 0 bases, with 13 bases between. Germline V gene sequence: CDR1 SQVTM, CDR2 ANQGSEA.

This clone was seen once. The gene calls are TRBV7-2 and TRBJ2-7; 10 bases agree with TRBD2. Germline CDR1 is SGHTA and CDR2 is FQGNSA. This CDR3 spans 15 amino acids. Trimming at V came to 1 base and at J to 4 bases, leaving 4 bases not matched to a gene. As DNA, the CDR3 is TGTGCCAGCAGCTTAGTGACTAGCGGGCAATACGAGCAGTACTTC. This codes for CASSLVTSGQYEQYF.

The chain carries TRBV5-6 and TRBJ2-3; D is possibly TRBD2 (6 bases). The length of the CDR3 is 14 residues. V shed 6 bases and J shed 2 bases, with 13 bases lying between them. Germline V gives CDR1 SGHDT, CDR2 YYEEEE. CDR3 protein: CASNRDSATDTQYF. The CDR3 bases are TGTGCCAGCAACCGGGACTCCGCCACAGATACGCAGTATTTT. Full variable domain (outside the CDR3, taken from reference TRBV5-6 and TRBJ2-3): DAGVTQSPTHLIKTRGQQVTLRCSPKSGHDTVSWYQQALGQGPQFIFQYYEEEERQRGNFPDRFSGHQFPNYSSELNVNALLLGDSALYLCASNRDSATDTQYFGPGTRLTVL.

This chain joins TRBV29-1 and TRBJ2-3; D gene unclear. The V end was cut by 7 bases, the J end by 4 bases, with 12 bases between. The germline V gene has CDR1 SQVTM and CDR2 ANQGSEA. CDR3 size: 12 residues. CDR3 sequence: CSARPTADTQYF. The CDR3 DNA reads TGCAGCGCCAGACCAACTGCAGATACGCAGTATTTT.

This clone has just a few counts. This chain connects TRBV4-3 to TRBJ1-2; maybe TRBD1 (6 bases). V lost 1 base and J 5 bases, leaving 8 bases between the germline ends. CDR1 LGHNA and CDR2 YSLEER come from the germline V gene. The CDR3 is 13 residues long. DNA of the CDR3: TGCGCCAGCAGCCAAGCGCAGGGGTATGGCTACACCTTC. As protein: CASSQAQGYGYTF.

Only a few counts were recorded for this clone. This chain uses TRBV7-9 with TRBJ1-1, with TRBD1 identical over 7 bases. There are 15 residues in the CDR3. CDR1 is SEHNR and CDR2 is FQNEAQ in the germline V gene (reference sequence). V lost 5 bases and J lost 5; bases outside the gene matches: 11. CDR3 region: CASSDGQVLGTEAFF. DNA for the CDR3: TGTGCCAGCAGCGACGGACAGGTCTTAGGGACTGAAGCTTTCTTT. The whole variable domain, remainder taken from reference TRBV7-9 and TRBJ1-1, is DTGVSQNPRHKITKRGQNVTFRCDPISEHNRLYWYRQTLGQGPEFLTYFQNEAQLEKSRLLSDRFSAERPKGSFSTLEIQRTEQGDSAMYLCASSDGQVLGTEAFFGQGTRLTVV.

This clone came up a few times. Other DNA sequences in the sample encode the same CDR3. The rearrangement uses TRBV18 and TRBJ2-7; 7 bases map to TRBD1. The CDR3 runs to 14 residues. Trimming took 3 bases from V and 0 from J; bases not matched to a gene: 2. Germline V gene data show CDR1 as KGHSH and CDR2 as LQKENI. CDR3 coding DNA: TGTGCCAGCTCACCTGACAGGGTCTCCTACGAGCAGTACTTC. It encodes CASSPDRVSYEQYF.

The chain combines TRBV4-2 with TRBJ2-5; D may be TRBD2 (5 bases). Germline loops: CDR1 LGHNA, CDR2 YNFKEQ. With 4 bases removed from V and 2 bases from J, the gap between germline ends came to 20 bases. This CDR3 region has 17 residues. The CDR3 DNA reads as TGTGCCAGCAGCCTGCGACACGGCCTACTAGATCAAGAGACCCAGTACTTC. The encoded protein is CASSLRHGLLDQETQYF.

The chain is built from TRBV6-6 and TRBJ2-5; 10 bases match TRBD2. This CDR3 region has 15 residues. Germline values: CDR1 MNHNY, CDR2 SVGAGI (reference sequence). The V segment lost 1 base and the J segment 3 bases; nucleotides outside the gene matches: 2. CDR3 nucleotide sequence: TGTGCCAGCAGTTACTTAGCGGGAGGCGAAGAGACCCAGTACTTC. It encodes CASSYLAGGEETQYF.

The rearrangement links TRBV15 to TRBJ1-2; 10 bases are a match to TRBD1. The CDR3 sequence is 16 residues long. Germline values: CDR1 LNHNV, CDR2 YYDKDF (reference sequence). J gave up 5 bases and V 3 bases, and 9 bases lay outside the gene matches. CDR3 bases: TGTGCCACCAGCAGGTCCGGGACAGGGGCGAGATATGGCTACACCTTC. Its translation: CATSRSGTGARYGYTF.

The chain has TRBV11-3 and TRBJ2-2; tentative D call: TRBD2 (6 bases). Germline CDR1 SGHNT, CDR2 YENEEA. The germline V and J ends were trimmed by 0 bases and 9 bases, with 14 bases remaining between them. CDR3 length: 15 amino acids. CDR3 protein: CASSLEVRETRELFF. The CDR3 DNA reads as TGTGCCAGCAGCTTAGAGGTTCGGGAGACGCGGGAGCTGTTTTTT.